Each of the 5 T cell receptor beta chains below was sequenced from the same sample in a study of post-analysis software for immune sequencing data. Whole-study findings and limits: Controls showed lower frequencies than patients for five or six TRBV segments, and TRBV5-6, TRBV5-1 and TRBV20-1 were among these.

Sequencing libraries made from TCR beta cDNA carried unique molecular identifiers. TCRdb passed the PCR reads through MiXCR, listing each CDR3 protein once. The sample has fewer than 850,000 distinct CDR3 sequences; just over 45% are singletons. What these receptors recognize is not known. The sequenced sample was blood. The receptors derive from a girl aged 5-17 years with multiple sclerosis.

The V and J genes are TRBV2 and TRBJ2-7, with unresolved D. The germline CDR1 and CDR2 sequences are SNHLY and FYNNEI. The CDR3 is 12 residues long. The V gene lost 7 bases and the J gene lost 3 bases, with 10 bases spanning the gap. The CDR3 DNA reads as TGTGCCAGCATTTCCGGCCACTACGAGCAGTACTTC. This encodes CASISGHYEQYF.

The chain combines TRBV2 with TRBJ1-5, with D tentatively TRBD1 (6 bases). V lost 3 bases, J lost 3 bases, and 9 bases lay in between. This CDR3 spans 14 amino acids. Germline V gene data show CDR1 as SNHLY and CDR2 as FYNNEI. CDR3 protein: CASSEYRDNQPQHF. The CDR3, as DNA: TGTGCCAGCAGTGAGTACAGGGACAATCAGCCCCAGCATTTT. Combining the CDR3 with reference TRBV2 and TRBJ1-5 gives the whole variable domain EPEVTQTPSHQVTQMGQEVILRCVPISNHLYFYWYRQILGQKVEFLVSFYNNEISEKSEIFDDQFSVERPDGSNFTLKIRSTKLEDSAMYFCASSEYRDNQPQHFGDGTRLSIL.

The rearrangement joins TRBV12-3 or TRBV12-4 to TRBJ2-3; a weak D match, TRBD2 (6 bases). This CDR3 spans 17 amino acids. V was cut by 2 bases and J by 5 bases, with 20 bases left in between. The CDR3 nucleotides are TGTGCCAGCAGTTTACGAGTCCCCTCCGGGGGAAAAGATACGCAGTATTTT. Translation: CASSLRVPSGGKDTQYF.

The table lists this clonotype with a few counts. The rearrangement links TRBV12-3 or TRBV12-4 to TRBJ2-1; 7 nucleotides agree with TRBD2. The CDR3 totals 16 residues. The junction had 15 bases not matched to a gene; V was cut back by 6 bases and J by 7 bases. CDR3 nucleotide sequence: TGTGCCAGCAGCCCCCTCCCAATATGGGGGGGGAATGAGCAGTTCTTC. Amino acids: CASSPLPIWGGNEQFF.

The gene calls are TRBV20-1 and TRBJ2-5, with no clear D. Germline V CDR1 and CDR2: DFQATT, SNEGSKA (reference sequence). This CDR3 has 11 residues. Deletions cut 3 bases from V and 2 bases from J, with 4 bases between. The CDR3: CSASFQETQYF. CDR3 nucleotides: TGCAGTGCTAGCTTTCAAGAGACCCAGTACTTC.